The rows below give T cell receptor beta chains drawn from one sample of a study of blood T cell repertoires in COVID-19. Sequencing was performed with immunoSEQ multiplex PCR; in TCRdb, only in-frame clones are kept and a portion is missing. The sample has fewer than 250,000 clones, 88% seen once. Sequenced sample: peripheral blood. These TCRs come from a man in his sixties or seventies with acute or convalescent COVID-19. The conserved cysteine and the conserved F or W are not part of the CDR3 here. Fields, in order: clone size, V gene, J gene, CDR3 protein. A row's size may be missing; if present it is once, few, many or a size class.

>many|TRBV3-1/TRBV3-2|TRBJ2-3
ASSQWDFSSTDTQY
>once|TRBV5-1|TRBJ2-3
ASSGGLAGVPDTQY
>once|TRBV5-1|TRBJ1-2
ASSLATKGAVGYT
>.|TRBV6-2/TRBV6-3|TRBJ1-1
ASSRDRGPTEAF
>.|TRBV24-1|TRBJ2-3
ATSWGATDTQY
>.|TRBV29-1|TRBJ1-1
SSTRQTMNTEAF
>.|TRBV5-4|TRBJ2-3
ASSLAGGRGDTQY
>once|TRBV20-1|TRBJ2-1
SGGSSNEQF
>.|TRBV15|TRBJ1-5
ATSRTGREPQH
>.|TRBV13|TRBJ1-5
ASSSGTGGNQPQH
>.|TRBV6-1|TRBJ1-1
ASRETGAMNTEAF
>.|TRBV30|TRBJ1-2
AWSDFRTGANYGYT
>.|TRBV5-1|TRBJ1-1
ASSPRPGTGPGHTEAF
>.|TRBV19|TRBJ1-5
ASSLQGGGGNQPQH
>.|TRBV19|TRBJ2-7
ASSISAQGLYEQY
>.|TRBV3-1/TRBV3-2|TRBJ1-2
ASSPADRVHGYT
>.|TRBV28|TRBJ1-2
ATKFAWSEGT
>.|TRBV30|TRBJ1-2
AWGGPGQGVFGYGYT
>.|TRBV11-2|TRBJ2-1
ASSFGRQGAEQF
>few|TRBV20-1|TRBJ1-2
SARSGYGYT
>.|TRBV5-6|TRBJ1-1
ASSLAGGQTNTEAF
>.|TRBV11-2|TRBJ2-1
ASSPRQSYNEQF
>.|TRBV5-8|TRBJ2-7
ASSLYSGREDEQY
>.|TRBV18|TRBJ2-1
ASSLSTGTYNEQF
>.|TRBV7-9|TRBJ1-2
ASSSVDSPNYGYT
>.|TRBV27|TRBJ2-7
ASSSSGDTYEQY
>.|TRBV10-3|TRBJ2-7
AISDVLAGGQGEQY
>.|TRBV4-2|TRBJ2-3
ASSQDRDTGTDTQY
>.|TRBV5-4|TRBJ2-2
ASSPNVGGRTGELF
>.|TRBV7-9|TRBJ2-7
ASSLGQVPYEQY
>.|TRBV5-1|TRBJ1-1
ASSLGARNTEAF
>.|TRBV19|TRBJ1-1
ASSTGQSNTEAF
>few|TRBV5-6|TRBJ1-1
ASSVYDRENTEAF